The text below deals with one T cell receptor (beta chain). TCRdb keeps only in-frame clones here, not all; method: immunoSEQ multiplex PCR. This sample has over 130,000 clones; about 91% occur once, and the top ten carry around a quarter. This record belongs to a study of blood T cell repertoires in COVID-19. The V and J ends lost 2 bases and 4 bases respectively, with 11 bases between them. The germline V gene encodes CDR1 MGHRA and CDR2 YSYEKL. This CDR3 contains 15 residues. Sequences were obtained from peripheral blood. The rearrangement links TRBV4-1 to TRBJ2-2, with TRBD2 as a possible D gene (7 bases). This clonotype was obtained from a human donor in a cohort sampled during active COVID-19. As DNA, the CDR3 is TGCGCCAGCAGCCAATCGGGGGGCTCCACCGGGGAGCTGTTTTTT. Translated: CASSQSGGSTGELFF.